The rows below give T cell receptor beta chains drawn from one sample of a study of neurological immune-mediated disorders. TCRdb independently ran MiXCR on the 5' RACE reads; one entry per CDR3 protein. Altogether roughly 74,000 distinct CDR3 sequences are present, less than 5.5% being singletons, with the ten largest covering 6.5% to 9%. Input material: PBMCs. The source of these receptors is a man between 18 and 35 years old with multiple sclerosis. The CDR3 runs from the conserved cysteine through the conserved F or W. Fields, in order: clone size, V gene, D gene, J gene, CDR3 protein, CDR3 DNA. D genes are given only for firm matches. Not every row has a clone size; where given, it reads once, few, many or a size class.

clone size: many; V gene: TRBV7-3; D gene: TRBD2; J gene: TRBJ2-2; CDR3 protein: CASSGPGLAGIGELFF; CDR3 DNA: TGTGCCAGCAGCGGGCCGGGACTAGCGGGGATCGGGGAGCTGTTTTTT
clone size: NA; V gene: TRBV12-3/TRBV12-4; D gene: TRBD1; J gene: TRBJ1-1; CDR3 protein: CASSSFGQGDTEAFF; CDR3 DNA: TGTGCCAGCAGTTCCTTCGGACAGGGAGACACTGAAGCTTTCTTT
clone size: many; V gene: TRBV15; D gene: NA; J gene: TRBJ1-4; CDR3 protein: CATSRDLAGATNEKLFF; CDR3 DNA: TGTGCCACCAGCAGAGATCTCGCGGGCGCAACTAATGAAAAACTGTTTTTT
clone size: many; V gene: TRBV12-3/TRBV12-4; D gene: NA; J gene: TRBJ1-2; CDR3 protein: CASRATENYGYTF; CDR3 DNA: TGTGCCAGCAGAGCGACTGAGAACTATGGCTACACCTTC
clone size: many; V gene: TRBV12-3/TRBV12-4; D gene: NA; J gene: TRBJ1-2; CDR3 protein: CASSLTGYGYTF; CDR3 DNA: TGTGCCAGCAGTTTAACAGGCTATGGCTACACCTTC
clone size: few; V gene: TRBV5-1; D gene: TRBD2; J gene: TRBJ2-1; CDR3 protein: CASSFKSSGAYNERFF; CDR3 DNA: TGCGCCAGCAGCTTCAAGTCTAGCGGGGCCTACAATGAGCGGTTCTTC
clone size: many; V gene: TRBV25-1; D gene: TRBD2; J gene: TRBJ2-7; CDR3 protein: CASRGGVREQYF; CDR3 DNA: TGTGCCAGCAGGGGGGGGGTTCGGGAGCAGTACTTC
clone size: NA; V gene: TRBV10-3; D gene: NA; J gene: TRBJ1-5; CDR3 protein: CAISDRRQANQPQNF; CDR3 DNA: TGTGCCATCAGTGACCGACGACAGGCCAATCAGCCCCAGAATTTT
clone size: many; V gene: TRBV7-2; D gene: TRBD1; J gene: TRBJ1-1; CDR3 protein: CASSLGTGGAFF; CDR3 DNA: TGTGCCAGCAGCTTAGGGACAGGGGGAGCTTTCTTT
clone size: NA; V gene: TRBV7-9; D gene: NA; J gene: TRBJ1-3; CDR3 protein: CASSLDPDRSGNTIYF; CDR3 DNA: TGTGCCAGCAGCTTAGACCCGGACAGATCTGGAAACACCATATATTTT
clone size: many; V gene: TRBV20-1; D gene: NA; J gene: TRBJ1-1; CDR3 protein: CSARTGYTWVSTEAFF; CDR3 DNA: TGCAGTGCTAGGACAGGTTATACTTGGGTTAGCACTGAAGCTTTCTTT
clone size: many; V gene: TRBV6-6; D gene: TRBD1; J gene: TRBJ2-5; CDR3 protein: CASSNLNRGETQYF; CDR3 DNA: TGTGCCAGCAGTAACCTTAACAGGGGAGAGACCCAGTACTTC
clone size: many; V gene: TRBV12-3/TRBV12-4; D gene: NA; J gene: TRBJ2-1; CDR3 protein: CASSPPYNEQFF; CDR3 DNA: TGTGCCAGCAGCCCGCCCTACAATGAGCAGTTCTTC
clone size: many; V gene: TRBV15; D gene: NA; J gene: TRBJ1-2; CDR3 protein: CATSSGGGNYGYTF; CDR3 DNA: TGTGCCACCAGCAGCGGGGGGGGTAACTATGGCTACACCTTC
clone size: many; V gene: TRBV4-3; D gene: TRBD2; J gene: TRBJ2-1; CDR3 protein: CASSQWLAGVESYNEQFF; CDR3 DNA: TGCGCCAGCAGCCAATGGCTAGCGGGAGTAGAGTCCTACAATGAGCAGTTCTTC
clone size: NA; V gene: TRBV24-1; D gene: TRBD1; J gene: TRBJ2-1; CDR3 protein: CATGQGDYNEQFF; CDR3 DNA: TGTGCCACCGGACAGGGGGATTACAATGAGCAGTTCTTC
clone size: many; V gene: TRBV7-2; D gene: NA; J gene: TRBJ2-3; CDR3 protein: CATSEFDSDTQYF; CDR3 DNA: TGTGCGACTTCGGAGTTTGACTCAGATACGCAGTATTTT
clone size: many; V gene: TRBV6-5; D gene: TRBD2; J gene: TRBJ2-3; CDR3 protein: CASSYSGLAGFDTQYF; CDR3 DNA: TGTGCCAGCAGTTACTCGGGACTAGCGGGTTTTGATACGCAGTATTTT
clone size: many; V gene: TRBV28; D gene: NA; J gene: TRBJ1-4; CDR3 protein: CASSTRGTKLNEKLFF; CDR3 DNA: TGTGCCAGCAGCACCCGGGGGACAAAACTTAATGAAAAACTGTTTTTT
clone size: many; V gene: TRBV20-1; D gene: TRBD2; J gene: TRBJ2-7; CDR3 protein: CSARLAEYEQYF; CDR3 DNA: TGCAGTGCTCGACTAGCGGAGTACGAGCAGTACTTC
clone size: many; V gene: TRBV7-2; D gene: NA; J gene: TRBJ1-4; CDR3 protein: CASSLDLRGVLNEKLFF; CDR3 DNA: TGTGCCAGCAGCTTAGATCTACGAGGGGTTTTGAATGAAAAACTGTTTTTT